The present T cell receptor (beta chain) was sequenced within a study of spatial heterogeneity in lung cancer. At the level of the study: Compared with alpha-chain sequences, beta-chain sequences were consistently detected in greater numbers. TCR transcript counts in tumor regions correlated strongly with a T cell module score from matched bulk RNA-seq. Findings and limits, study-wide: The study found that expanded intratumoral alpha and beta TCR counts tracked tumor mutation counts.

Time point noted: sample taken at primary tumor resection. Researchers sequenced whole RNA taken from tumor, nontumor lung or frozen PBMC without sorting. Germline-derived CDR1 and CDR2 are LGHNA and YSLEER. Trimming removed 0 bases from V and 6 bases from J, with 9 bases in between. The CDR3 is 14 residues long. At least ten counts were recorded for this clonotype. Its antigen is as yet unknown. In the library, each TCR cDNA molecule bore its own unique molecular identifier. TCRdb itself ran the 5' RACE reads through MiXCR, one entry per CDR3 protein. The sample contains 15,000 to 20,000 distinct CDR3 sequences, about 6.3% of which appear only once.

The rearrangement links TRBV4-3 to TRBJ1-3, with D uncertain. Sequenced material: lung tumor tissue, taken at surgery. The origin of this receptor is a female donor with early-stage non-small cell lung cancer. Written as DNA, the CDR3 is TGCGCCAGCAGCCAAGATTTAGCTTTAAACACCATATATTTT. Translated, it gives CASSQDLALNTIYF.